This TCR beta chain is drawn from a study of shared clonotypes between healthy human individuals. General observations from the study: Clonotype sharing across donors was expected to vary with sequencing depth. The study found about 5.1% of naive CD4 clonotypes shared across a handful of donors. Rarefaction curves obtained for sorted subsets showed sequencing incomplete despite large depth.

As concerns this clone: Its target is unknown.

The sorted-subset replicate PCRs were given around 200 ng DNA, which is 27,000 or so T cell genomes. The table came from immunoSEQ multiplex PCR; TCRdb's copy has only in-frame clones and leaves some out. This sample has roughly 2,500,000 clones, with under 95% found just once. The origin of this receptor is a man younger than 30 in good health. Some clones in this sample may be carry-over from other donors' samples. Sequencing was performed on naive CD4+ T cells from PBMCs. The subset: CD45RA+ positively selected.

The CDR3 sequence is CASTISGLGRRQFF. CDR3 bases: TGTGCCAGCACCATTTCAGGACTGGGGCGACGGCAGTTCTTC. This chain links TRBV7-2 with TRBJ2-1; perhaps D is TRBD1 or TRBD2 (5 bases each). Germline lookup yields CDR1 SGHTA and CDR2 FQGNSA. Trimming took off 7 bases at V and 12 bases at J, with 22 bases between the two ends. The length of the CDR3 is 14 residues.